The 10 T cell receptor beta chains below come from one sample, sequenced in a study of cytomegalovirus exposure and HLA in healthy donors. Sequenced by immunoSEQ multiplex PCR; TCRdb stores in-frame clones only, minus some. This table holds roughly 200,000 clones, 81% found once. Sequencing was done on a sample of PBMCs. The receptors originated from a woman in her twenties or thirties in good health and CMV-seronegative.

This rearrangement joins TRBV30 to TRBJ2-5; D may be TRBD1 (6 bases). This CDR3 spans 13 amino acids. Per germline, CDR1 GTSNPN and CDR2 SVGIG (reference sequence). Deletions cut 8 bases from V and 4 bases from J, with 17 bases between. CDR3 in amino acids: CAGAGQGIETQYF. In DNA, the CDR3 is TGTGCCGGGGCGGGTCAGGGGATAGAGACCCAGTACTTC.

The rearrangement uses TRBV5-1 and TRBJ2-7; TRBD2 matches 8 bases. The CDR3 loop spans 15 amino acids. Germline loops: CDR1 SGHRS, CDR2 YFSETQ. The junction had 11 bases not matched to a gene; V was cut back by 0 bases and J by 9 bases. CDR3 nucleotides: TGCGCCAGCAGCTTGGATAGAAGAGCGGGAGACATGCAGTACTTC. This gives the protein CASSLDRRAGDMQYF.

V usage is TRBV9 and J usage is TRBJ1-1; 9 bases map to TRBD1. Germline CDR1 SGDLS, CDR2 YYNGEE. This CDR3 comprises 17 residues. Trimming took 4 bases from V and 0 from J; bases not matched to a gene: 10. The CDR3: CASSLRQGDYLNTEAFF. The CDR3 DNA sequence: TGTGCCAGCAGCCTGCGACAGGGGGACTACTTGAACACTGAAGCTTTCTTT. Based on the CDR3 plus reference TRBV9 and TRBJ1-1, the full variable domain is DSGVTQTPKHLITATGQRVTLRCSPRSGDLSVYWYQQSLDQGLQFLIQYYNGEERAKGNILERFSAQQFPDLHSELNLSSLELGDSALYFCASSLRQGDYLNTEAFFGQGTRLTVV.

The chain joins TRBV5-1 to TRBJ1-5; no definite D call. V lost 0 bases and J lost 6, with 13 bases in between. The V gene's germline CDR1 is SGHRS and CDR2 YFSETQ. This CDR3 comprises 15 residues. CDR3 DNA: TGCGCCAGCAGCTTGGTTCCGGGAGGCGGTCAGCCCCAGCATTTT. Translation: CASSLVPGGGQPQHF. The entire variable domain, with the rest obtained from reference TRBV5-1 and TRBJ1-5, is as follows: KAGVTQTPRYLIKTRGQQVTLSCSPISGHRSVSWYQQTPGQGLQFLFEYFSETQRNKGNFPGRFSGRQFSNSRSEMNVSTLELGDSALYLCASSLVPGGGQPQHFGDGTRLSIL.

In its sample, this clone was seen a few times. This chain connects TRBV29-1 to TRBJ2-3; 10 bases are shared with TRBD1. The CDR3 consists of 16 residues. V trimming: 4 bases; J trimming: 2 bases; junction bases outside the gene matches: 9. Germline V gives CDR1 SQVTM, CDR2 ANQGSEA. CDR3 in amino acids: CSVVRQGANPTDTQYF. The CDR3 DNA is TGCAGCGTTGTCCGACAGGGGGCCAATCCCACAGATACGCAGTATTTT.

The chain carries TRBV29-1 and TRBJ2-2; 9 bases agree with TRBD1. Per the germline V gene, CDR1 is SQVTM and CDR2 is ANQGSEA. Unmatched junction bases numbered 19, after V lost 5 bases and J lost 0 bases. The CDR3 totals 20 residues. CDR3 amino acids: CSVPQYTGTGTLANTGELFF. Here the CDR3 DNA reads TGCAGCGTTCCTCAATACACCGGGACAGGGACCTTAGCGAACACCGGGGAGCTGTTTTTT.

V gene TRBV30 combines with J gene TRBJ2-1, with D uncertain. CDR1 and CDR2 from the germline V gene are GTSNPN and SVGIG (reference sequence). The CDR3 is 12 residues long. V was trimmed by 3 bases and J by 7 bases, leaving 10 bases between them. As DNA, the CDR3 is TGTGCCTGGAGCCGCCTCCGGAATGAGCAGTTCTTC. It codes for CAWSRLRNEQFF.

CDR3 sequence reads: CASSIGGGSGEQYF. CDR3 DNA sequence: TGTGCCAGTAGTATAGGAGGGGGTTCAGGGGAGCAGTACTTC. V gene TRBV19 combines with J gene TRBJ2-7, with D tentatively TRBD1 (6 bases). The CDR3 contains 14 residues. The germline V and J ends were trimmed by 1 base and 7 bases, with 14 bases remaining between them. Per germline, CDR1 LNHDA and CDR2 SQIVND (reference sequence).

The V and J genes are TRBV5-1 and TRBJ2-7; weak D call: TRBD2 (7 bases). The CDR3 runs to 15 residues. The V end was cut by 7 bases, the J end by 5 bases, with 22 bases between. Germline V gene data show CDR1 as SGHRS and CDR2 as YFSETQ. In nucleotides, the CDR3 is TGCGCCAGCGGCCGATCAAGGGGGGGATTGGACGAGCAGTACTTC. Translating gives CASGRSRGGLDEQYF.

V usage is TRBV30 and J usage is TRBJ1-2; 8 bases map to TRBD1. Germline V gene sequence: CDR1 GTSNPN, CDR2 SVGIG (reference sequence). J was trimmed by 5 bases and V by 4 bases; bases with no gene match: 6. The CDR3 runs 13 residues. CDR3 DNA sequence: TGTGCCTGGACCCGCGACAGGGGATATGGCTACACCTTC. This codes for CAWTRDRGYGYTF.